This T cell receptor beta chain was sequenced during a study of glioma-infiltrating T cells. TCR alpha and beta CDR3 regions were amplified from RNA using iRepertoire nested multiplex PCR. TCRdb called the multiplex PCR reads again in MiXCR, with one record for every CDR3 protein. The sample shows around 350,000 distinct CDR3 sequences, roughly 41% of them seen only once. There are a few counts of this clonotype. This CDR3 contains 14 residues. With 1 base clipped from V and 3 bases from J, the junction kept 1 base outside the gene matches. Germline-derived CDR1 and CDR2 are LNHDA and SQIVND (reference sequence).

The TCR was taken from a human donor with low-grade glioma or glioblastoma, undergoing nonglioma brain surgery, or in good health (not recorded which). The rearrangement joins TRBV19 to TRBJ1-2, with 8 bases matching TRBD1. What was sequenced was glioma tissue, nonneoplastic brain tissue, or PBMCs (not recorded which). In nucleotides, the CDR3 is TGTGCCAGTAGTATAGTGACAGGGGACTATGGCTACACCTTC. Translating gives CASSIVTGDYGYTF. The full variable domain, its missing parts supplied by reference TRBV19 and TRBJ1-2, is DGGITQSPKYLFRKEGQNVTLSCEQNLNHDAMYWYRQDPGQGLRLIYYSQIVNDFQKGDIAEGYSVSREKKESFPLTVTSAQKNPTAFYLCASSIVTGDYGYTFGSGTRLTVV.